A selection of T cell receptor beta chains follows, all from one sample in a study of STAT5B mutations in CD4+ large granular lymphocyte leukemia. Only in-frame clones appear in the TCRdb table, and some are missing; sequencing was by immunoSEQ multiplex PCR. The sample has 38,000 or so clones; over 75% are singletons. Source material: CD4+ T cells from blood buffy coats. Source of these receptors: a human donor in good health. The CDR3 runs from the conserved cysteine through the conserved F or W. The D gene is left open where the match is weak. Expanded clones are given a class, and other clones once, few, many or no size at all.

j_call: TRBJ2-7
clone_size: .
cdr3_length: 13
d_call: .
v_call: TRBV6-5
cdr3_aa: CASSYPGGYEQYF
cdr3_nt: TGTGCCAGCAGTTACCCCGGAGGCTACGAGCAGTACTTC

j_call: TRBJ1-1
clone_size: .
cdr3_length: 14
d_call: .
v_call: TRBV28
cdr3_aa: CASRFLRGNTEAFF
cdr3_nt: TGTGCCAGCCGGTTCCTTCGGGGGAACACTGAAGCTTTCTTT

j_call: TRBJ1-2
clone_size: .
cdr3_length: 15
d_call: .
v_call: TRBV6-1
cdr3_aa: CASSLGTTAGYGYTF
cdr3_nt: TGTGCCAGCAGCCTCGGGACCACCGCCGGGTATGGCTACACCTTC

j_call: TRBJ2-7
clone_size: .
cdr3_length: 15
d_call: .
v_call: TRBV6-6
cdr3_aa: CASSYTTRHPYEQYF
cdr3_nt: TGTGCCAGCAGTTACACCACTAGACACCCCTACGAGCAGTACTTC

j_call: TRBJ2-5
clone_size: .
cdr3_length: 14
d_call: .
v_call: TRBV11-2
cdr3_aa: CASSFFIGGETQYF
cdr3_nt: TGTGCCAGCAGCTTCTTCATCGGGGGAGAGACCCAGTACTTC

j_call: TRBJ1-1
clone_size: .
cdr3_length: 11
d_call: .
v_call: TRBV5-6
cdr3_aa: CASSFRVEAFF
cdr3_nt: TGTGCCAGCAGCTTTCGGGTAGAGGCTTTCTTT

j_call: TRBJ2-6
clone_size: .
cdr3_length: 17
d_call: .
v_call: TRBV10-3
cdr3_aa: CAISERVVTPGANVLTF
cdr3_nt: TGTGCCATCAGTGAGCGCGTCGTTACCCCCGGGGCCAACGTCCTGACTTTC

j_call: TRBJ1-3
clone_size: .
cdr3_length: 14
d_call: .
v_call: TRBV10-2
cdr3_aa: CASSESAYGNTIYF
cdr3_nt: TGCGCCAGCAGTGAGAGTGCCTATGGAAACACCATATATTTT

j_call: TRBJ2-7
clone_size: .
cdr3_length: 13
d_call: TRBD1
v_call: TRBV11-2
cdr3_aa: CASSISTGSEQYF
cdr3_nt: TGTGCCAGCAGCATATCGACAGGGTCCGAGCAGTACTTC

j_call: TRBJ1-3
clone_size: .
cdr3_length: 14
d_call: TRBD1
v_call: TRBV5-8
cdr3_aa: CASSTGATGNTIYF
cdr3_nt: TGTGCCAGCAGTACAGGGGCTACTGGAAACACCATATATTTT

j_call: TRBJ1-1
clone_size: .
cdr3_length: 14
d_call: .
v_call: TRBV9
cdr3_aa: CASSVGTLNTEAFF
cdr3_nt: TGTGCCAGCAGCGTAGGGACTTTGAACACTGAAGCTTTCTTT

j_call: TRBJ2-5
clone_size: once
cdr3_length: 12
d_call: .
v_call: TRBV7-8
cdr3_aa: CASSLNQETQYF
cdr3_nt: TGTGCCAGCAGCTTAAATCAAGAGACCCAGTACTTC

j_call: TRBJ1-5
clone_size: few
cdr3_length: 14
d_call: .
v_call: TRBV6-1
cdr3_aa: CASSELYSNQPQHF
cdr3_nt: TGTGCCAGCAGTGAACTCTATAGCAATCAGCCCCAGCATTTT

j_call: TRBJ2-1
clone_size: .
cdr3_length: 16
d_call: .
v_call: TRBV11-3
cdr3_aa: CASSLVGQGGYNEQFF
cdr3_nt: TGTGCCAGCAGCTTAGTGGGGCAGGGAGGCTACAATGAGCAGTTCTTC

j_call: TRBJ2-3
clone_size: .
cdr3_length: 17
d_call: .
v_call: TRBV4-1
cdr3_aa: CASSPSGHGPNTDTQYF
cdr3_nt: TGCGCCAGCAGCCCCTCCGGGCACGGGCCCAACACAGATACGCAGTATTTT

j_call: TRBJ2-1
clone_size: .
cdr3_length: 14
d_call: TRBD2
v_call: TRBV5-1
cdr3_aa: CASSYEGGDNEQFF
cdr3_nt: TGCGCCAGCAGCTATGAGGGAGGGGACAATGAGCAGTTCTTC

j_call: TRBJ2-4
clone_size: once
cdr3_length: 15
d_call: TRBD2
v_call: TRBV9
cdr3_aa: CASSVDGGSKNIQYF
cdr3_nt: TGTGCCAGCAGCGTAGACGGGGGGTCCAAAAACATTCAGTACTTC

j_call: TRBJ2-1
clone_size: .
cdr3_length: 17
d_call: TRBD2
v_call: TRBV7-3
cdr3_aa: CASSLEASGSSYNEQFF
cdr3_nt: TGTGCCAGCAGCTTAGAGGCTAGCGGGAGCTCCTACAATGAGCAGTTCTTC

j_call: TRBJ2-7
clone_size: .
cdr3_length: 14
d_call: .
v_call: TRBV5-6
cdr3_aa: CASSAWTIGYEQYF
cdr3_nt: TGTGCCAGCAGCGCATGGACAATCGGCTACGAGCAGTACTTC

j_call: TRBJ1-1
clone_size: .
cdr3_length: 15
d_call: .
v_call: TRBV7-9
cdr3_aa: CASSHSTLMNTEAFF
cdr3_nt: TGTGCCAGCAGCCACTCTACACTTATGAACACTGAAGCTTTCTTT

j_call: TRBJ1-6
clone_size: .
cdr3_length: 15
d_call: .
v_call: TRBV29-1
cdr3_aa: CSAGEGSSYNSPLHF
cdr3_nt: TGCAGCGCCGGGGAGGGGAGCTCCTATAATTCACCCCTCCACTTT

j_call: TRBJ1-4
clone_size: .
cdr3_length: 13
d_call: .
v_call: TRBV18
cdr3_aa: CASFRQVNEKLFF
cdr3_nt: TGTGCCAGCTTCAGACAGGTTAATGAAAAACTGTTTTTT

j_call: TRBJ2-3
clone_size: once
cdr3_length: 15
d_call: TRBD1
v_call: TRBV5-1
cdr3_aa: CASSLAGTGEDTQYF
cdr3_nt: TGCGCCAGCAGCTTGGCCGGGACAGGGGAAGATACGCAGTATTTT

j_call: TRBJ2-3
clone_size: .
cdr3_length: 18
d_call: TRBD2
v_call: TRBV11-3
cdr3_aa: CASSLGPTSGGNTDTQYF
cdr3_nt: TGTGCCAGCAGCCTCGGGCCCACTAGCGGGGGAAACACAGATACGCAGTATTTT

j_call: TRBJ2-1
clone_size: few
cdr3_length: 14
d_call: TRBD2
v_call: TRBV10-2
cdr3_aa: CASNLAGVNNEQFF
cdr3_nt: TGCGCCAGCAATCTAGCGGGAGTTAACAATGAGCAGTTCTTC

j_call: TRBJ2-3
clone_size: .
cdr3_length: 16
d_call: .
v_call: TRBV5-5
cdr3_aa: CASRFVRLPGTDTQYF
cdr3_nt: TGTGCCAGCAGATTCGTCAGGCTCCCCGGCACAGATACGCAGTATTTT

j_call: TRBJ2-7
clone_size: .
cdr3_length: 12
d_call: .
v_call: TRBV19
cdr3_aa: CARPVGPNEQYF
cdr3_nt: TGTGCCCGGCCGGTAGGGCCCAACGAGCAGTACTTC

j_call: TRBJ2-1
clone_size: .
cdr3_length: 13
d_call: .
v_call: TRBV7-2
cdr3_aa: CASSFSRDNEQFF
cdr3_nt: TGTGCCAGCAGTTTTAGCAGGGACAATGAGCAGTTCTTC

j_call: TRBJ1-2
clone_size: once
cdr3_length: 14
d_call: TRBD1
v_call: TRBV27
cdr3_aa: CASSRGQGAYGYTF
cdr3_nt: TGTGCCAGCAGTAGAGGACAGGGAGCGTATGGCTACACCTTC

j_call: TRBJ1-4
clone_size: .
cdr3_length: 13
d_call: .
v_call: TRBV28
cdr3_aa: CASSLATNEKLFF
cdr3_nt: TGTGCCAGCAGCCTCGCAACTAATGAAAAACTGTTTTTT

j_call: TRBJ2-7
clone_size: .
cdr3_length: 15
d_call: TRBD1
v_call: TRBV6-5
cdr3_aa: CVSTDARTGRSEQYF
cdr3_nt: TGTGTCAGCACCGACGCCCGGACAGGGCGTAGCGAGCAGTACTTC

j_call: TRBJ2-2
clone_size: .
cdr3_length: 14
d_call: .
v_call: TRBV7-9
cdr3_aa: CASSLDSNTGELFF
cdr3_nt: TGTGCCAGCAGCCTAGACAGTAACACCGGGGAGCTGTTTTTT

j_call: TRBJ1-2
clone_size: .
cdr3_length: 15
d_call: TRBD1
v_call: TRBV28
cdr3_aa: CASSLGGTGGYGYTF
cdr3_nt: TGTGCCAGCAGTTTGGGGGGGACAGGGGGCTATGGCTACACCTTC

j_call: TRBJ1-1
clone_size: .
cdr3_length: 13
d_call: .
v_call: TRBV19
cdr3_aa: CASTINAGAEAFF
cdr3_nt: TGTGCCAGTACCATCAACGCGGGAGCTGAAGCTTTCTTT

j_call: TRBJ2-1
clone_size: .
cdr3_length: 16
d_call: TRBD2
v_call: TRBV11-3
cdr3_aa: CASSLVGGRAANEQFF
cdr3_nt: TGTGCCAGCAGCTTAGTGGGCGGGAGGGCCGCCAATGAGCAGTTCTTC

j_call: TRBJ1-2
clone_size: few
cdr3_length: 15
d_call: .
v_call: TRBV11-3
cdr3_aa: CASSLDSSHNYGYTF
cdr3_nt: TGTGCCAGCAGCTTAGACTCTTCCCATAACTATGGCTACACCTTC

j_call: TRBJ1-1
clone_size: .
cdr3_length: 14
d_call: TRBD1
v_call: TRBV25-1
cdr3_aa: CASSDGTDIVDAFF
cdr3_nt: TGTGCCAGCAGTGATGGGACAGACATTGTGGACGCTTTCTTT

j_call: TRBJ2-7
clone_size: .
cdr3_length: 15
d_call: .
v_call: TRBV5-1
cdr3_aa: CASSLASEPLYEQYF
cdr3_nt: TGCGCCAGCAGCTTGGCGTCGGAGCCTCTCTACGAGCAGTACTTC

j_call: TRBJ1-1
clone_size: .
cdr3_length: 12
d_call: .
v_call: TRBV30
cdr3_aa: CASNTGGTEAFF
cdr3_nt: TGTGCCTCGAATACGGGGGGCACTGAAGCTTTCTTT

j_call: TRBJ2-7
clone_size: .
cdr3_length: 11
d_call: .
v_call: TRBV30
cdr3_aa: CAWTDSYEQYF
cdr3_nt: TGTGCCTGGACAGACTCCTACGAGCAGTACTTC

j_call: TRBJ2-5
clone_size: .
cdr3_length: 14
d_call: .
v_call: TRBV6-5
cdr3_aa: CASSYSSWRETQYF
cdr3_nt: TGTGCCAGCAGTTACTCCAGTTGGCGGGAGACCCAGTACTTC

j_call: TRBJ2-7
clone_size: .
cdr3_length: 13
d_call: .
v_call: TRBV7-9
cdr3_aa: CASSLASGNEQYF
cdr3_nt: TGTGCCAGCAGCTTAGCAAGTGGGAATGAGCAGTACTTC

j_call: TRBJ1-1
clone_size: .
cdr3_length: 12
d_call: TRBD1
v_call: TRBV6-5
cdr3_aa: CASGQGAQSAFF
cdr3_nt: TGTGCCAGTGGACAGGGGGCGCAGTCAGCTTTCTTT

j_call: TRBJ2-2
clone_size: few
cdr3_length: 14
d_call: .
v_call: TRBV7-9
cdr3_aa: CASSPGVDSGELFF
cdr3_nt: TGTGCCAGCTCACCCGGCGTGGATTCGGGGGAGCTGTTTTTT

j_call: TRBJ1-1
clone_size: .
cdr3_length: 14
d_call: TRBD1
v_call: TRBV10-2
cdr3_aa: CASSRQGMGTEAFF
cdr3_nt: TGCGCCAGCAGCCGACAGGGTATGGGCACTGAAGCTTTCTTT

j_call: TRBJ2-5
clone_size: .
cdr3_length: 14
d_call: .
v_call: TRBV11-1
cdr3_aa: CASSRDRFQETQYF
cdr3_nt: TGTGCCAGCAGCCGAGACAGGTTCCAAGAGACCCAGTACTTC

j_call: TRBJ1-1
clone_size: .
cdr3_length: 13
d_call: .
v_call: TRBV18
cdr3_aa: CASSPIENTEAFF
cdr3_nt: TGTGCCAGCTCACCTATAGAGAACACTGAAGCTTTCTTT

j_call: TRBJ2-4
clone_size: .
cdr3_length: 15
d_call: .
v_call: TRBV5-1
cdr3_aa: CASSLGGRVENIQYF
cdr3_nt: TGCGCCAGCAGCTTGGGCGGCAGGGTCGAAAACATTCAGTACTTC

j_call: TRBJ2-1
clone_size: .
cdr3_length: 14
d_call: .
v_call: TRBV5-1
cdr3_aa: CASSFFRGTNEQFF
cdr3_nt: TGCGCCAGCAGCTTCTTCCGCGGGACTAATGAGCAGTTCTTC

j_call: TRBJ2-1
clone_size: .
cdr3_length: 18
d_call: TRBD2
v_call: TRBV4-2
cdr3_aa: CASSQETTSGRADNEQFF
cdr3_nt: TGTGCCAGCAGCCAAGAGACGACTAGCGGGAGGGCAGACAATGAGCAGTTCTTC

j_call: TRBJ2-2
clone_size: .
cdr3_length: 16
d_call: TRBD2
v_call: TRBV9
cdr3_aa: CASSPQRGGNTGELFF
cdr3_nt: TGTGCCAGCAGCCCCCAGCGGGGGGGGAACACCGGGGAGCTGTTTTTT

j_call: TRBJ1-2
clone_size: .
cdr3_length: 13
d_call: .
v_call: TRBV19
cdr3_aa: CASSIEATYGYTF
cdr3_nt: TGTGCCAGTAGTATAGAGGCAACCTATGGCTACACCTTC

j_call: TRBJ2-5
clone_size: .
cdr3_length: 12
d_call: .
v_call: TRBV7-6
cdr3_aa: CASSLALGTQYF
cdr3_nt: TGTGCCAGCAGCTTAGCGCTGGGGACCCAGTACTTC

j_call: TRBJ2-7
clone_size: .
cdr3_length: 13
d_call: TRBD2
v_call: TRBV28
cdr3_aa: CATWTSGSNEQYF
cdr3_nt: TGTGCCACCTGGACTAGCGGGAGTAACGAGCAGTACTTC

j_call: TRBJ2-7
clone_size: once
cdr3_length: 16
d_call: .
v_call: TRBV28
cdr3_aa: CASNSPWDGSSYEQYF
cdr3_nt: TGTGCCAGCAATAGCCCGTGGGACGGAAGCTCCTACGAGCAGTACTTC